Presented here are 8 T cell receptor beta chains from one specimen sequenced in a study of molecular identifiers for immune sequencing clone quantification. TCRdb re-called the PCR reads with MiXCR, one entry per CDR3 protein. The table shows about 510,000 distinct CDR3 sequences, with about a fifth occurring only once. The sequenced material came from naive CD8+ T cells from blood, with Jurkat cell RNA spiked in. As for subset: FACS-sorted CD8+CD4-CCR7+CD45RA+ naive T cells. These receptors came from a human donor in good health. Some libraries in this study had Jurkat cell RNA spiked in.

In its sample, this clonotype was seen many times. Written as DNA, the CDR3 is TGCAGCGTTGAAGAGCCGGGACTCACCACGTACCAAGAGACCCAGTACTTC. This codes for CSVEEPGLTTYQETQYF. This chain links TRBV29-1 with TRBJ2-5; a possible D gene is TRBD2 (6 bases). This CDR3 contains 17 residues. Germline V CDR1 and CDR2: SQVTM, ANQGSEA. Trimming pared 0 bases from V and 0 bases from J, leaving 17 bases between.

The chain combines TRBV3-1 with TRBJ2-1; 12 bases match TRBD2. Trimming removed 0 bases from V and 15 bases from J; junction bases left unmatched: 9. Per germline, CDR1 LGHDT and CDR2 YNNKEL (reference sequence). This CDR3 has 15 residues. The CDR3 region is CASSQDRLAGVVLFF. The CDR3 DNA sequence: TGTGCCAGCAGCCAAGATAGACTAGCGGGAGTGGTTCTGTTCTTC.

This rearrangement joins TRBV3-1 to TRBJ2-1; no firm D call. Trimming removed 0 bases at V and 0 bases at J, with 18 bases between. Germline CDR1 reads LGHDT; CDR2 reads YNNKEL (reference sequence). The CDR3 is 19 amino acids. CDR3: CASSQDPRSAVSSYNEQFF. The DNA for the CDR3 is TGTGCCAGCAGCCAAGACCCCCGTTCGGCGGTGAGCTCCTACAATGAGCAGTTCTTC.

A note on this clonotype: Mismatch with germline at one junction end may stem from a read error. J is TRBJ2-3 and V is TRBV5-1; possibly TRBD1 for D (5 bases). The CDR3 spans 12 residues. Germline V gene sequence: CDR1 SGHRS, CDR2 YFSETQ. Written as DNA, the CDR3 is TGCGCCAGCAGAACCCCCACAGGTACGCAGTATTTT. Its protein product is CASRTPTGTQYF.

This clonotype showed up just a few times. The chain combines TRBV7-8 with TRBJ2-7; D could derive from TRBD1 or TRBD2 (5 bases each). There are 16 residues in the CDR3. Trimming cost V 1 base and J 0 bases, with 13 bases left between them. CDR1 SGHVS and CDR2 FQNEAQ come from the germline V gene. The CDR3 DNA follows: TGTGCCAGCAGCTTAGATGAGGGGAAAAGCTCCTACGAGCAGTACTTC. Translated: CASSLDEGKSSYEQYF. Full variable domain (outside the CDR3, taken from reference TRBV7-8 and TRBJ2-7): GAGVSQSPRYKVAKRGQDVALRCDPISGHVSLFWYQQALGQGPEFLTYFQNEAQLDKSGLPSDRFFAERPEGSVSTLKIQRTQQEDSAVYLCASSLDEGKSSYEQYFGPGTRLTVT.

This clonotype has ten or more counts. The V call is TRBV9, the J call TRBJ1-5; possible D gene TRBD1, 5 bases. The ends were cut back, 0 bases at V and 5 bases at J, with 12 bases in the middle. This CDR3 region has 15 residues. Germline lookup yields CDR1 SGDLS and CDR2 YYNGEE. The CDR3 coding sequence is TGTGCCAGCAGCGTAGAGGGCAGGGACGATCAGCCCCAGCATTTT. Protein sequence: CASSVEGRDDQPQHF.

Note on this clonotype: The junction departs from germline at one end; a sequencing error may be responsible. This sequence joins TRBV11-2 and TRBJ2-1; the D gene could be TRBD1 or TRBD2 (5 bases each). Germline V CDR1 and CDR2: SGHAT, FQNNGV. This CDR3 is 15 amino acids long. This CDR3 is CASSLFPGTYNERFF. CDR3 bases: TGTGCCAGCAGCTTATTCCCCGGGACCTACAATGAGCGGTTCTTC. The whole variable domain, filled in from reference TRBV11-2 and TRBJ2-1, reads EAGVAQSPRYKIIEKRQSVAFWCNPISGHATLYWYQQILGQGPKLLIQFQNNGVVDDSQLPKDRFSAERLKGVDSTLKIQPAKLEDSAVYLCASSLFPGTYNERFFGPGTRLTVL.

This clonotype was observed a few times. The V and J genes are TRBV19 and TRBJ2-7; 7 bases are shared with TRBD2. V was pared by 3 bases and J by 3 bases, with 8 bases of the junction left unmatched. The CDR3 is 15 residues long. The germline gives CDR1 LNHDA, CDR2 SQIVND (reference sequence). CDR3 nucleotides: TGTGCCAGTAGTATCGCCCGGGACTACGTCTACGAGCAGTACTTC. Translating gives CASSIARDYVYEQYF.